This TCR beta chain derives from a study of blood T cell repertoires in COVID-19. As for the study in general: The study drew acute and convalescent COVID-19 samples from the United States, Italy and Spain. Nucleic acid was either cDNA or gDNA, and it came from T cells, B-cell-depleted T cells, or PBMCs.

V lost 2 bases and J lost 4; bases outside the gene matches: 2. This CDR3 has 13 amino acids. CDR1 is MNHEY and CDR2 is SVGAGI in the germline V gene. Those enrolled in Seattle joined during active infection and were followed longitudinally afterward. Authors' analysis steps: Amplification of reference gene primers was used by the study to estimate nucleated cell counts. The protocol was immunoSEQ multiplex PCR, while the TCRdb copy is restricted to in-frame clones and leaves out a portion. That table is the source of V, J and clone size, and D and trimming were worked out from the DNA. The sample yields 250,000 to 400,000 clones, under 90% seen once. Points on this clone: The sample holds other DNA sequences that translate to the same CDR3.

The V call is TRBV6-5, the J call TRBJ2-7, with 7 positions matching TRBD2. The sequencing sample was made of peripheral blood. This TCR was recovered from a woman in her twenties or thirties with COVID-19, enrolled during active disease. This chain's CDR3 is CASSYGTIYEQYF. CDR3 nucleotides: TGTGCCAGCAGTTACGGGACTATTTACGAGCAGTACTTC.